These 28 T cell receptor beta chains were sequenced from one sample in a study of persistence of HIV-infected CD4 T cells. The immunoSEQ assay was version 4, run in survey mode. The assay was immunoSEQ multiplex PCR, and TCRdb's table has in-frame clones only and misses some. Of some 58,000 clones detected, about four fifths appear once; the ten largest clones hold under 2%. The antigens of these receptors remain unknown. The stimulus was an HIV-1 Gag 15-mer peptide pool, about 1 ug/peptide/mL. Sorted nonresponding memory CD4+ T cells were CD40L-negative, CD69-negative, CD45RO-high. The starting material was CD4+ T cells sorted from PBMCs after approximately 19-hour stimulation, obtained from a patient who received antiretroviral therapy. The receptor set was obtained from an adult man with HIV who was CMV-seropositive.

This clone was observed a few times. The chain has TRBV7-2 and TRBJ1-2; possibly TRBD1 for D (6 bases). V dropped 5 bases and J dropped 4 bases, with 20 bases sitting between them. The CDR3 is made up of 16 amino acids. Germline CDR1 and CDR2: SGHTA and FQGNSA. The CDR3 sequence is CASSAPAQGAGYGYTF. In DNA, the CDR3 is TGTGCCAGCAGCGCCCCGGCACAGGGAGCGGGCTATGGCTACACCTTC.

The DNA of the CDR3 is TGTGCCAGCTCACCACAAATGAACACCGGGGAGCTGTTTTTT. It is translated as CASSPQMNTGELFF. This chain uses TRBV18 with TRBJ2-2; D remains ambiguous. This CDR3 has 14 residues. V was cut by 1 base and J by 1 base, with 4 bases left in between. The V gene's germline CDR1 is KGHSH and CDR2 LQKENI. Full variable domain (remainder filled in from reference TRBV18 and TRBJ2-2): NAGVMQNPRHLVRRRGQEARLRCSPMKGHSHVYWYRQLPEEGLKFMVYLQKENIIDESGMPKERFSAEFPKEGPSILRIQQVVRGDSAAYFCASSPQMNTGELFFGEGSRLTVL.

V usage is TRBV28 and J usage is TRBJ2-1; the D gene is possibly TRBD2 (7 bases). Germline loops: CDR1 MDHEN, CDR2 SYDVKM. V was cut by 2 bases and J by 5 bases, with 19 bases left in between. The CDR3 runs 17 residues. CDR3 residues: CASSLPPTGGYDNEQFF. CDR3 DNA: TGTGCCAGCAGTTTACCCCCTACGGGGGGCTACGACAATGAGCAGTTCTTC.

The J gene is TRBJ2-2, the V gene TRBV11-2, with 9 bases lining up with TRBD2. V lost 4 bases and J lost 2; bases outside the gene matches: 11. Germline lookup yields CDR1 SGHAT and CDR2 FQNNGV. The CDR3 has 18 amino acids. CDR3 protein: CASSSLRGAGGNTGELFF. As DNA, the CDR3 is TGTGCCAGCAGCTCCCTACGGGGAGCGGGGGGTAACACCGGGGAGCTGTTTTTT.

The J gene is TRBJ1-3, the V gene TRBV13; 8 bases are shared with TRBD1. CDR1 is PRHDT and CDR2 is FYEKMQ in the germline V gene (reference sequence). CDR3 length: 17 amino acids. The V and J ends lost 5 bases and 2 bases, in that order; junction bases with no gene match: 11. The CDR3 coding sequence is TGTGCCAGCAGCCGGACGACAGGGGAGAAGACTGGAAACACCATATATTTT. It is translated as CASSRTTGEKTGNTIYF.

Worth noting for this clone: Other DNA sequences in the sample encode the same CDR3. The rearrangement uses TRBV18 and TRBJ2-2; 7 nucleotides line up with TRBD1. The CDR3 has 15 residues. V trimming: 2 bases; J trimming: 0 bases; junction bases outside the gene matches: 0. CDR1 and CDR2 (germline): KGHSH, LQKENI. The CDR3 bases are TGTGCCAGCTCACCAGGACAGGCGAACACCGGGGAGCTGTTTTTT. Its protein product is CASSPGQANTGELFF.

The count of this clone is one. V and J are TRBV2 and TRBJ1-5; TRBD1 aligns across 9 bases. V shed 5 bases, J shed 4 bases, and the junction held 6 bases outside the gene matches. The length of the CDR3 is 15 residues. Germline V gene lookup returns CDR1 SNHLY and CDR2 FYNNEI. The CDR3 region has the DNA TGTGCCAGCAGTCCCGTACAGGGGGCTAATCAGCCCCAGCATTTT. Its protein product is CASSPVQGANQPQHF.

This clone was seen once. The CDR3 nucleotides are TGTGCCAGCAGTTTAGTGGGGGCCGGAGGCTACACCTTC. Residues: CASSLVGAGGYTF. The chain carries TRBV27 and TRBJ1-2, with a weak D call TRBD1 (6 bases). Trimming cost V 2 bases and J 8 bases, with 12 bases left between them. The CDR3 length is 13 residues. Per the germline V gene, CDR1 is MNHEY and CDR2 is SMNVEV (reference sequence).

This clone occurred once. V gene TRBV7-2 combines with J gene TRBJ2-7, with 7 positions matching TRBD2. V lost 4 bases to trimming and J lost 3 bases; unmatched junction nucleotides: 9. The CDR3 consists of 15 residues. CDR1 is SGHTA, CDR2 FQGNSA, per germline. In nucleotides, the CDR3 is TGTGCCAGCAGCTCACAAGCGGGGATGCTCTACGAGCAGTACTTC. Residues: CASSSQAGMLYEQYF.

CDR3 nucleotides: TGTGCCAGCAGTCTTACGACTTTCCCTGGGGCCAACGTCCTGACTTTC. Residues: CASSLTTFPGANVLTF. The chain couples TRBV27 to TRBJ2-6; no reliable D call. Germline loops: CDR1 MNHEY, CDR2 SMNVEV (reference sequence). The CDR3 is 16 residues long. Trimming left V 5 bases short and J 2 bases short, with 13 bases between.

CDR3 nucleotides: TGCGCCAGCAGCTTGGTTTCCCCTAAAGAACTGAACACTGAAGCTTTCTTT. This codes for CASSLVSPKELNTEAFF. The chain is built from TRBV5-1 and TRBJ1-1, with D unclear. Germline CDR1 reads SGHRS; CDR2 reads YFSETQ. The CDR3 has 17 amino acids. Trimming removed 0 bases at V and 0 bases at J, with 15 bases between.

This sequence joins TRBV6-5 and TRBJ1-2; 7 bases match TRBD1. The CDR3 consists of 15 residues. Germline V lookup: CDR1 MNHEY, CDR2 SVGAGI. Trimming took 8 bases from V and 2 from J; bases not matched to a gene: 11. The CDR3 sequence is CASGHRGKMNYGYTF. The CDR3 coding sequence is TGTGCCAGCGGACACAGGGGAAAGATGAACTATGGCTACACCTTC.

Judged by abundance, this clone is medium-sized. V and J are TRBV6-5 and TRBJ1-6, with 11 bases aligning to TRBD1. V dropped 6 bases and J dropped 8; count of bases not matched to a gene: 6. In germline, CDR1 is MNHEY, CDR2 SVGAGI. This CDR3 contains 15 residues. CDR3 loop: CASRLDRGRYSPLHF. The CDR3 DNA sequence: TGTGCCAGCAGGCTGGACAGGGGGCGGTATTCACCCCTCCACTTT.

The J gene is TRBJ2-5, the V gene TRBV2; TRBD1 matches at 7 bases. The CDR3 extends over 14 amino acids. The V and J ends lost 8 bases and 5 bases, in that order; junction bases with no gene match: 11. The germline V gene encodes CDR1 SNHLY and CDR2 FYNNEI. In DNA form, the CDR3 reads TGTGCCAGCCTCCAGACAGGGTCGGGGGAGACCCAGTACTTC. Amino acids: CASLQTGSGETQYF.

The rearrangement joins TRBV28 to TRBJ1-3; 8 nucleotides line up with TRBD1. The CDR3 is made up of 18 amino acids. Germline CDR1 MDHEN, CDR2 SYDVKM. V lost 5 bases, J lost 1 base, and 13 bases stayed unmatched. The CDR3 sequence: CASSLLIFRGQSGNTIYF. CDR3 sequence (DNA): TGTGCCAGCAGTCTTCTAATTTTCAGGGGGCAGTCTGGAAACACCATATATTTT.

The genes are TRBV11-2 and TRBJ2-1; 9 nucleotides agree with TRBD2. The length of the CDR3 is 16 residues. Trimming cost V 1 base and J 2 bases; bases outside gene matches: 3. Germline V gene lookup returns CDR1 SGHAT and CDR2 FQNNGV. This CDR3 is CASSLVAGDTYNEQFF. The DNA of the CDR3 is TGTGCCAGCAGCTTAGTAGCGGGGGATACCTACAATGAGCAGTTCTTC.

The chain combines TRBV4-1 with TRBJ1-5; D possibly corresponds to TRBD1 (5 bases). The CDR3 runs to 17 residues. Germline CDR1 MGHRA, CDR2 YSYEKL. V shed 1 base and J shed 2 bases, with 15 bases lying between them. Here the CDR3 DNA reads TGCGCCAGCAGCCAAGTCACAACAGGACAAGGCAATCAGCCCCAGCATTTT. Amino acid sequence: CASSQVTTGQGNQPQHF.

V gene TRBV19 combines with J gene TRBJ1-2, with 7 bases that match TRBD1. The CDR3 spans 16 residues. V lost 10 bases to trimming and J lost 4 bases; unmatched junction nucleotides: 18. Germline V gene sequence: CDR1 LNHDA, CDR2 SQIVND (reference sequence). This CDR3 reads CATGDRASRDSYGYTF. The CDR3 DNA is TGTGCCACCGGAGACAGGGCGAGTCGGGATAGCTATGGCTACACCTTC.

The gene calls are TRBV5-4 and TRBJ2-7; D call uncertain. V was pared by 3 bases and J by 6 bases, with 13 bases between. The length of the CDR3 is 13 residues. Germline loops: CDR1 SGHNT, CDR2 YYREEE (reference sequence). The CDR3 loop is CASSSLTKGEQYF. The DNA of the CDR3 is TGTGCCAGCAGCTCCCTAACCAAGGGCGAGCAGTACTTC.

This chain uses TRBV5-4 with TRBJ2-3; perhaps TRBD1 as D (5 bases). Trimming removed 2 bases at V and 2 bases at J, with 12 bases between. Germline V gene data show CDR1 as SGHNT and CDR2 as YYREEE (reference sequence). This CDR3 comprises 15 residues. The CDR3 DNA is TGTGCCAGCAGCTTCGGCCAGGGCCCCACAGATACGCAGTATTTT. Translating it yields CASSFGQGPTDTQYF.

This chain uses TRBV6-1 with TRBJ2-1; perhaps TRBD2 as D (6 bases). V was trimmed by 1 base and J by 9 bases, leaving 16 bases between them. The CDR3 consists of 15 residues. The germline V gene encodes CDR1 MNHNS and CDR2 SASEGT. CDR3 bases: TGTGCCAGCAGTGAAGTTAGGCGGGGCAACGGTGAGCAGTTCTTC. It specifies CASSEVRRGNGEQFF.

The J gene is TRBJ2-3, the V gene TRBV2; the D is unclear. V gave up 4 bases and J gave up 1 base, with 12 bases separating them. The CDR3 loop spans 15 amino acids. Germline CDR1 is SNHLY and CDR2 is FYNNEI. CDR3: CASSVWGTGTDTQYF. The CDR3 nucleotides are TGTGCCAGCAGTGTTTGGGGAACGGGCACAGATACGCAGTATTTT.

This clone was seen only a few times. CDR3: CASSLPLREGGYTF. The CDR3 DNA is TGTGCCAGCAGCTTACCGTTAAGGGAGGGTGGCTACACCTTC. The V call is TRBV7-9, the J call TRBJ1-2; no firm D call. The germline V gene encodes CDR1 SEHNR and CDR2 FQNEAQ (reference sequence). V lost 2 bases and J 7 bases, leaving 14 bases between the germline ends. The length of the CDR3 is 14 residues.

The chain joins TRBV5-4 to TRBJ1-1; 9 nucleotides agree with TRBD1. V shed 5 bases and J 1 base; nucleotides not matched to a gene: 15. This CDR3 has 18 residues. Germline V CDR1 and CDR2: SGHNT, YYREEE (reference sequence). The CDR3: CASRKKMGNRGQNTEAFF. CDR3 nucleotides: TGTGCCAGCAGAAAAAAAATGGGGAACAGGGGGCAGAACACTGAAGCTTTCTTT.

This sequence joins TRBV2 and TRBJ2-5, with unresolved D. The CDR3 runs to 14 residues. V lost 7 bases and J lost 1, with 13 bases in between. Germline CDR1 reads SNHLY; CDR2 reads FYNNEI. The CDR3 DNA is TGTGCCAGCATAAGAACGGAGAGCCAAGAGACCCAGTACTTC. This gives the protein CASIRTESQETQYF.

The chain couples TRBV7-9 to TRBJ1-2, with D uncertain. Trimming took 5 bases from V and 1 from J, leaving 14 bases between them. Germline loops: CDR1 SEHNR, CDR2 FQNEAQ (reference sequence). The CDR3 is 15 amino acids. CDR3 nucleotides: TGTGCCAGCAGCCCTGGACGGGCCCTTAACTATGGCTACACCTTC. Translation gives CASSPGRALNYGYTF.

The chain joins TRBV9 to TRBJ1-3; no reliable D call. Trimming left V 0 bases short and J 0 bases short, with 7 bases between. CDR3 length: 15 amino acids. Germline CDR1 is SGDLS and CDR2 is YYNGEE. In DNA, the CDR3 is TGTGCCAGCAGCGTAGACCTTATCTCTGGAAACACCATATATTTT. This gives the protein CASSVDLISGNTIYF.

The chain joins TRBV6-6 to TRBJ2-7; D is unclear. This CDR3 is built from 13 residues. Germline V gene lookup returns CDR1 MNHNY and CDR2 SVGAGI (reference sequence). Trimming cost V 5 bases and J 1 base, with 9 bases left between them. The CDR3: CASSTDKSYEQYF. Written as DNA, the CDR3 is TGTGCCAGCAGTACCGACAAGTCCTACGAGCAGTACTTC.